This entry lists 9 T cell receptor beta chains sequenced from one sample in a study of T cell responses to AZD1222 COVID-19 vaccine. Data came from immunoSEQ multiplex PCR; TCRdb stores just in-frame clones and leaves some out. The sample records over 55,000 clones, 65% to 80% being singletons. The material was peripheral blood, obtained 28 days after the second AZD1222 dose. The origin of the receptors is an adult who received the AZD1222 COVID-19 vaccine.

V is TRBV7-2 and J is TRBJ1-2, with D perhaps TRBD1 (5 bases). The CDR3 runs to 14 residues. V was clipped by 3 bases and J by 7 bases, with 15 bases between them. CDR1 and CDR2 from the germline V gene are SGHTA and FQGNSA. CDR3 sequence reads: CASSFFSGRGGYTF. In DNA, the CDR3 is TGTGCCAGCAGCTTCTTTTCAGGGCGGGGTGGCTACACCTTC.

Only one count was recorded for this clone. J is TRBJ1-6 and V is TRBV4-2; 9 nucleotides agree with TRBD1. The CDR3 consists of 17 residues. V gave up 0 bases and J gave up 9 bases; unmatched junction bases: 9. Germline V gene sequence: CDR1 LGHNA, CDR2 YNFKEQ. In DNA, the CDR3 is TGTGCCAGCAGCCAAGATCATCAGGGACAGGGATCTTCACCCCTCCACTTT. Translation: CASSQDHQGQGSSPLHF.

For the CDR3, the DNA is TGTGCCAGTGCGGGGGGGCGCCGAGAGACCCAGTACTTC. Translating gives CASAGGRRETQYF. J is TRBJ2-5 and V is TRBV19; 9 bases map to TRBD2. Germline V gives CDR1 LNHDA, CDR2 SQIVND (reference sequence). Trimming removed 8 bases from V and 4 bases from J; junction bases left unmatched: 5. CDR3 length equals 13 residues.

The DNA for the CDR3 is TGTGCCAGCAGCCAAGAGTATTCGGGGGGCTATGGCTACACCTTC. Protein product: CASSQEYSGGYGYTF. The chain combines TRBV4-2 with TRBJ1-2; possibly TRBD1 for D (5 bases). The CDR3 has 15 residues. V was pared by 0 bases and J by 4 bases, with 12 bases between. Germline V gene data show CDR1 as LGHNA and CDR2 as YNFKEQ.

The genes are TRBV5-1 and TRBJ2-1; D remains unclear. V shed 6 bases and J shed 6 bases, with 19 bases lying between them. Germline lookup yields CDR1 SGHRS and CDR2 YFSETQ. The CDR3 totals 15 residues. The CDR3: CASTPDGQDSNEQFF. CDR3 coding DNA: TGCGCCAGCACCCCGGATGGTCAAGATTCCAATGAGCAGTTCTTC. Using reference TRBV5-1 and TRBJ2-1 for the parts outside the CDR3, the full variable domain is KAGVTQTPRYLIKTRGQQVTLSCSPISGHRSVSWYQQTPGQGLQFLFEYFSETQRNKGNFPGRFSGRQFSNSRSEMNVSTLELGDSALYLCASTPDGQDSNEQFFGPGTRLTVL.

This chain connects TRBV6-6 to TRBJ1-1; 7 bases match TRBD1. J gave up 2 bases and V 6 bases, and 9 bases lay outside the gene matches. Germline loops: CDR1 MNHNY, CDR2 SVGAGI (reference sequence). The CDR3 has 15 amino acids. The CDR3 DNA reads as TGTGCCAGCAGAATGACAGGGTTCCCCAACACTGAAGCTTTCTTT. Translated, it gives CASRMTGFPNTEAFF.

The chain joins TRBV7-2 to TRBJ1-2, with D possibly being TRBD1 (6 bases). The CDR3 is 17 amino acids. Germline V gene sequence: CDR1 SGHTA, CDR2 FQGNSA. Trimming pared 0 bases from V and 8 bases from J, leaving 22 bases between. The CDR3 region is CASSLAGGGSVVRGYTF. CDR3 DNA: TGTGCCAGCAGCTTAGCCGGGGGCGGAAGTGTAGTAAGGGGCTACACCTTC.

The chain combines TRBV11-3 with TRBJ2-2, with TRBD2 identical over 7 bases. The CDR3 covers 18 residues. Germline V gene sequence: CDR1 SGHNT, CDR2 YENEEA. The trim removed 1 base at V and 2 bases at J, leaving 10 bases unmatched. The CDR3 nucleotides are TGTGCCAGCAGCTTAGGGCTAGCGGAGCCAGGAAACACCGGGGAGCTGTTTTTT. Its translation: CASSLGLAEPGNTGELFF.

This clone appeared once. This chain uses TRBV3-1 (or the pseudogene TRBV3-2) with TRBJ1-2, with 7 nucleotides matching TRBD1. CDR1 LGHDT and CDR2 YNNKEL come from the germline V gene (reference sequence). This CDR3 has 12 amino acids. V trimming: 6 bases; J trimming: 6 bases; junction bases outside the gene matches: 4. The CDR3, as DNA: TGTGCCAGCAGTACACAGGGGAATGGCTACACCTTC. Amino acid sequence: CASSTQGNGYTF.